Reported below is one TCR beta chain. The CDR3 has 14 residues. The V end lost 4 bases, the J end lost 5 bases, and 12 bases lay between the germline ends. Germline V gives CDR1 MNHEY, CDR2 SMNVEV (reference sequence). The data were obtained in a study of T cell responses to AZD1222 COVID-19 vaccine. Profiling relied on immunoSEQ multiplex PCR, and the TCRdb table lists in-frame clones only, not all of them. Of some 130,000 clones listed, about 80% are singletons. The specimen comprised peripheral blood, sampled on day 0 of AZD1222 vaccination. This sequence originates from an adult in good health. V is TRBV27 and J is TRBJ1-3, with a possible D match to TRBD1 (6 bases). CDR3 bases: TGTGCCAGCAGTTCACGGGGGCCTCGAAACACCATATATTTT. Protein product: CASSSRGPRNTIYF.